This T cell receptor (beta chain) was recorded in a study of pediatric ulcerative colitis. The assay was run at survey level. Sequencing was performed with immunoSEQ multiplex PCR; in TCRdb, only in-frame clones are kept and a portion is missing. The sample consists of 40,000 to 55,000 clones, 78% of them appearing once. As concerns this clone: Its antigen remains unidentified.

Rectal tissue came from one to two pinch biopsies taken at colonoscopy. Study-wide results and limits: Substantially fewer templates came from a couple of patients' blood samples. Blood-rectal clonal overlap within each person was significantly higher in ulcerative colitis patients than controls.

Germline CDR1 and CDR2: MNHEY and SMNVEV (reference sequence). This CDR3 is built from 15 residues. Between the trimmed V and J ends, which lost 5 bases and 3 bases, there was a span of 13 bases. Sequencing input: gut tissue. This receptor was taken from a girl between 5 and 17 years old with moderate ulcerative colitis. This rearrangement joins TRBV27 to TRBJ2-2, with a weak D call TRBD2 (6 bases). In nucleotides, the CDR3 is TGTGCCAGCAGTCCCCGACTAGAGTACACCGGGGAGCTGTTTTTT. It translates to CASSPRLEYTGELFF.